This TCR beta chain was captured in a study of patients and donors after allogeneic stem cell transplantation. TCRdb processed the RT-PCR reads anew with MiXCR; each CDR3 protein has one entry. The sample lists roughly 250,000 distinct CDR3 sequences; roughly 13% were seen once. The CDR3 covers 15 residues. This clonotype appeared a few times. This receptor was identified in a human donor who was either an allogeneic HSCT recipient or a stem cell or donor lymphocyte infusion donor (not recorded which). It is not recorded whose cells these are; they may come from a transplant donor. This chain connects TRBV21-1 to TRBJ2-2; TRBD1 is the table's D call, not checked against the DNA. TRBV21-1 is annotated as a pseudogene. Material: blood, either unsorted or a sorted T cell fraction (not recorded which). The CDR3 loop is CASSKVERGTGELFF. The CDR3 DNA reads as TGTGCCAGCAGCAAAGTTGAGAGGGGGACCGGGGAGCTGTTTTTT.